The clone carrying this TCR beta chain was seen once. The source of the sample is a study of blood T cell repertoires in COVID-19. Germline CDR1 and CDR2: KGHSH and LQKENI. This CDR3 region has 12 residues. V lost 3 bases and J 4 bases, leaving 4 bases between the germline ends. TCRdb keeps only in-frame clones here, not all; method: immunoSEQ multiplex PCR. The data show 180,000 or so clones, approximately 86% seen once. Sequencing was done on a sample of peripheral blood. The TCR originated in a man younger than 35 with acute or convalescent COVID-19. V is TRBV18 and J is TRBJ2-1; D is uncertain. The CDR3 reads CASSPSYNEQFF. CDR3 nucleotide sequence: TGTGCCAGCTCACCTAGTTACAATGAGCAGTTCTTC.